This T cell receptor (beta chain) comes out of a study of blood T cell repertoires in COVID-19 (dated by TCRdb to 2020 to 2021). Concerning the study at large: ImmuneRACE Cohort 3 recovered participants were defined by two consecutive negative NP/OP PCR tests, healthcare professional clearance, or symptom resolution. A freely available public database, intended as a resource for researchers studying the immune response to SARS-CoV-2, is where the repertoires were released. Sample metadata almost always included a de-identified subject ID, COVID-19 status, age in years and sex. HLA class I and class II types, where available, came from metadata supplied by the sample provider rather than from assay-based typing. Samples were obtained from the ongoing ImmuneRACE study (first 160 participants) and from 1,200 or so subjects provided by 6 global collaborators. The prospective study material was composed of cDNA or gDNA derived from T cells, B-cell-depleted T cells, or PBMCs. Subjects who had been exposed to COVID-19, were actively infected with it, or had recovered from it provided the deeply sampled blood TCRbeta repertoires that made up the dataset. Samples from collaborators originated in the United States, Italy and Spain and spanned both the acute and convalescent phases of COVID-19.

In the prospective study, participants were roughly 18 to 95 years old, resided in 24 geographic areas of the United States, and were enrolled through a virtual design. In the prospective study, participants were assigned to cohorts based on the clinical history participants reported in a screening survey and a study questionnaire. In the prospective study, mobile phlebotomists collected whole blood, serum and a nasopharyngeal or oropharyngeal swab from each participant. Prospective study participants could optionally give additional blood draws and questionnaires over an approximately 2-month period. Blood samples from the prospective study were shipped frozen or at room temperature prior to DNA extraction. TCRbeta CDR3 regions were amplified from genomic DNA by means of the immunoSEQ Assay, a bias-controlled multiplex PCR. The paper's processing steps were these. Nucleated cell counts per sample were estimated from amplification of reference gene primers within the assay. To quantify the absolute abundance of each unique TCRbeta CDR3 rearrangement, sequence reads were collapsed and filtered. For each sample, productive Simpson clonality was calculated by taking the square root of Simpson's diversity index across productive rearrangements. TCRdb stores this immuneACCESS table with in-frame sequences only. Part of the clones is absent; in the studies checked, under half of the shortfall reflects unresolved V genes, and no reason is known for the rest. V, J and clone size reflect that table, while D and trimming were determined from the DNA. The sample includes 300,000 to 450,000 clones, with more than 70% observed a single time. 1.9% of the sample is in the top ten clones.

With respect to this clone: Its specific antigen is unknown. No base quality information exists; no much larger clone differs at one position.

Sequences SGHRS (CDR1) and YFSETQ (CDR2) are obtained from the germline V gene. Including cysteine and phenylalanine, the CDR3 has 14 amino acids. This entry keeps only the CDR3 DNA: 42 bases, framed from base 1. V has 4 bases trimmed and J has 5 bases trimmed; junction bases matching no gene number 7. The paper's findings and limits, for the study overall: How much clinical and demographic metadata was included differed by source and by participant, and the metadata was provided uncurated.

The rearrangement joined TRBV5-1 to TRBJ1-1, with 8 junctional bases fitting TRBD1. This sequence was found in a man aged 40-55 years in a cohort exposed to, infected with or recovered from COVID-19 (not recorded which). The sequenced sample was PBMCs or T cells enriched from blood (not recorded which). In nucleotide form, the sequence is TGCGCCAGCAGCATAGACAGGGGAATGACTGAAGCTTTCTTT. This codes for CASSIDRGMTEAFF. The variable domain in full, with residues beyond the CDR3 obtained from the reference TRBV5-1 and TRBJ1-1 genes, is KAGVTQTPRYLIKTRGQQVTLSCSPISGHRSVSWYQQTPGQGLQFLFEYFSETQRNKGNFPGRFSGRQFSNSRSEMNVSTLELGDSALYLCASSIDRGMTEAFFGQGTRLTVV.